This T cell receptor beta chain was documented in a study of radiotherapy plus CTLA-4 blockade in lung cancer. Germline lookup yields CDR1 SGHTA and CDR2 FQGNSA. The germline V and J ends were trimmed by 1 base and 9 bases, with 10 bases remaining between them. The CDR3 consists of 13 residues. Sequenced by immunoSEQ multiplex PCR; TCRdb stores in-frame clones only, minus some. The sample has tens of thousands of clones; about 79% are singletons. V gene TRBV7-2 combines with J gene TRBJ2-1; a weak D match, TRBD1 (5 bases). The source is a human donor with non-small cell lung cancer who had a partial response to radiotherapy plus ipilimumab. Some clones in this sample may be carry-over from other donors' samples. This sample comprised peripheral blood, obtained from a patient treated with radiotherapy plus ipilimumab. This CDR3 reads CASSLDSQGEQFF. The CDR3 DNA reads TGTGCCAGCAGCTTAGATTCGCAGGGTGAGCAGTTCTTC. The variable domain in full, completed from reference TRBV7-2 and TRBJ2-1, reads GAGVSQSPSNKVTEKGKDVELRCDPISGHTALYWYRQSLGQGLEFLIYFQGNSAPDKSGLPSDRFSAERTGGSVSTLTIQRTQQEDSAVYLCASSLDSQGEQFFGPGTRLTVL.